The next 27 T cell receptor beta chains were all read from a single sample in a study of cytomegalovirus exposure and HLA in healthy donors. Primers: 60 Vbeta forward and 13 Jbeta reverse. Some clones are missing from TCRdb's copy, which holds only in-frame ones; the method was immunoSEQ multiplex PCR. The specimen's table records roughly 220,000 clones. The sequenced sample consisted of PBMCs. These receptors came from a girl aged 2 to 10 in good health and CMV-seropositive.

The rearrangement uses TRBV19 and TRBJ2-7; TRBD2 matches at 8 bases. V trimming: 5 bases; J trimming: 4 bases; junction bases outside the gene matches: 7. This CDR3 is 14 amino acids long. Germline assignment: CDR1 LNHDA and CDR2 SQIVND (reference sequence). CDR3 in DNA: TGTGCCAGTAGTCAGAGCGGGAGTTCGTACGAGCAGTACTTC. Residues: CASSQSGSSYEQYF. Complete variable domain (other parts from reference TRBV19 and TRBJ2-7): DGGITQSPKYLFRKEGQNVTLSCEQNLNHDAMYWYRQDPGQGLRLIYYSQIVNDFQKGDIAEGYSVSREKKESFPLTVTSAQKNPTAFYLCASSQSGSSYEQYFGPGTRLTVT.

Here the CDR3 DNA reads TGTGCCAGCAGCCCTGCGGGGGGCAGACGGTCTGGAAACACCATATATTTT. This encodes CASSPAGGRRSGNTIYF. This chain connects TRBV21-1 to TRBJ1-3. TRBV21-1 is a pseudogene locus. The CDR3 extends over 17 amino acids.

The V gene is TRBV19, the J gene TRBJ1-1; tentative D call: TRBD1 (5 bases). The CDR3 loop spans 15 amino acids. CDR1 and CDR2 (germline): LNHDA, SQIVND (reference sequence). V lost 3 bases to trimming and J lost 6 bases, with 17 bases between them. In DNA, the CDR3 is TGTGCCAGTAGTATTTCAGGTGATAGGGGCTCTGAAGCTTTCTTT. Translating it yields CASSISGDRGSEAFF.

Comment on this clone: A junction boundary mismatches the germline segment, possibly from a read error. V and J are TRBV27 and TRBJ1-3; D might be TRBD1 (6 bases). This CDR3 region has 16 residues. Germline loops: CDR1 MNHEY, CDR2 SMNVEV (reference sequence). The CDR3 DNA is TGTGCCAGCAGGAACAGGGAGCCTATCTCTGGAAACGCCATATATTTT. Translation gives CASRNREPISGNAIYF.

The chain carries TRBV29-1 and TRBJ2-1; D unresolved. This CDR3 has 11 amino acids. Trimming stripped 6 bases from V and 6 bases from J, with 9 bases between. Germline loops: CDR1 SQVTM, CDR2 ANQGSEA. The CDR3 here is CSVIHLNEQFF. In nucleotides, the CDR3 is TGCAGCGTGATACACCTCAATGAGCAGTTCTTC.

The chain is built from TRBV7-9 and TRBJ2-7; 9 bases line up with TRBD1. The CDR3 spans 13 residues. V shed 3 bases, J shed 4 bases, and the junction held 1 base outside the gene matches. Germline lookup yields CDR1 SEHNR and CDR2 FQNEAQ (reference sequence). The CDR3: CASSLTGGYEQYF. CDR3 coding DNA: TGTGCCAGCAGCTTGACAGGGGGTTACGAGCAGTACTTC.

This rearrangement joins TRBV19 to TRBJ2-7, with 11 bases matching TRBD2. Germline CDR1 is LNHDA and CDR2 is SQIVND (reference sequence). J lost 6 bases, V lost 4 bases, and 5 bases had no gene match. The CDR3 is 14 residues long. The CDR3 bases are TGTGCCAGTAGTAGGGGACTAGCGGAGATCGAGCAGTACTTC. This sequence encodes CASSRGLAEIEQYF. Looking up the rest from reference TRBV19 and TRBJ2-7 gives the full variable domain: DGGITQSPKYLFRKEGQNVTLSCEQNLNHDAMYWYRQDPGQGLRLIYYSQIVNDFQKGDIAEGYSVSREKKESFPLTVTSAQKNPTAFYLCASSRGLAEIEQYFGPGTRLTVT.

This rearrangement joins TRBV5-1 to TRBJ1-2, with 8 bases fitting TRBD1. After removal of 2 bases from V and 2 bases from J, the junction contained 8 bases not matched to a gene. The CDR3 length is 16 residues. Germline V gives CDR1 SGHRS, CDR2 YFSETQ. CDR3 region: CASSLGPDRENYGYTF. Here the CDR3 DNA reads TGCGCCAGCAGCTTAGGCCCGGACAGGGAAAACTATGGCTACACCTTC.

The genes are TRBV28 and TRBJ2-4; 7 positions match TRBD1. J was trimmed by 6 bases and V by 5 bases; bases with no gene match: 4. This CDR3 contains 13 residues. Looked up from germline, CDR1 is MDHEN and CDR2 is SYDVKM. The CDR3 DNA follows: TGTGCCAGCAGTGACAGGGTGGGAAACATTCAGTACTTC. It is translated as CASSDRVGNIQYF.

The chain links TRBV5-6 to TRBJ1-5; 7 bases line up with TRBD1. From germline, CDR1 is SGHDT and CDR2 YYEEEE. The V segment lost 2 bases and the J segment 5 bases; nucleotides outside the gene matches: 4. The length of the CDR3 is 14 residues. CDR3 nucleotides: TGTGCCAGCAGCTTCAGGGGGATGTATCAGCCCCAGCATTTT. Translated, it gives CASSFRGMYQPQHF.

This chain joins TRBV18 and TRBJ2-2, with 9 positions matching TRBD1. J lost 8 bases, V lost 6 bases, and 13 bases had no gene match. There are 16 residues in the CDR3. The V gene's germline CDR1 is KGHSH and CDR2 LQKENI. The CDR3: CASSAGTGRGGGELFF. Written as DNA, the CDR3 is TGTGCCAGCTCGGCCGGGACAGGGAGAGGTGGTGGGGAGCTGTTTTTT.

V gene TRBV27 combines with J gene TRBJ2-1, with TRBD2 identical over 11 bases. The V gene end was trimmed by 4 bases and the J gene end by 7 bases; junction bases not matched to a gene: 6. The length of the CDR3 is 15 residues. Germline V lookup: CDR1 MNHEY, CDR2 SMNVEV (reference sequence). The CDR3, as DNA: TGTGCCAGCAGTTGGACTAGCGGGTATAGGAATGAGCAGTTCTTC. It encodes CASSWTSGYRNEQFF.

The CDR3 here is CASSSHPGTGGGEQYF. CDR3 in DNA: TGTGCCAGCAGTTCCCATCCGGGAACAGGGGGCGGAGAGCAGTACTTC. The V call is TRBV6-5, the J call TRBJ2-7; 9 nucleotides match TRBD1. This CDR3 has 16 amino acids. The V segment lost 4 bases and the J segment 7 bases; nucleotides outside the gene matches: 14. Germline values: CDR1 MNHEY, CDR2 SVGAGI.

The chain employs TRBV5-1 and TRBJ1-2; D is unclear. This CDR3 has 14 amino acids. Per germline, CDR1 SGHRS and CDR2 YFSETQ. Trimming took 0 bases from V and 6 from J, leaving 12 bases between them. The CDR3 DNA reads TGCGCCAGCAGCTTGGTGGGAGAGGAGGATGGCTACACCTTC. Amino acids: CASSLVGEEDGYTF.

The rearrangement links TRBV4-1 to TRBJ2-5; a possible D gene is TRBD1 (5 bases). Trimming took off 3 bases at V and 11 bases at J, with 13 bases between the two ends. Germline CDR1 and CDR2: MGHRA and YSYEKL. The CDR3 has 12 amino acids. The CDR3 sequence is CASSQAQQEQYF. The CDR3 nucleotides read TGCGCCAGCAGCCAGGCTCAACAGGAGCAGTACTTC.

The V call is TRBV19, the J call TRBJ2-7, with D perhaps TRBD1 (5 bases). Germline CDR1 and CDR2: LNHDA and SQIVND (reference sequence). The CDR3 consists of 12 residues. V was cut by 11 bases and J by 4 bases, with 15 bases left in between. The CDR3 DNA follows: TGTGCCGAAAGGACACAGAATTACGAGCAGTACTTC. This encodes CAERTQNYEQYF. Full variable domain (remainder filled in from reference TRBV19 and TRBJ2-7): DGGITQSPKYLFRKEGQNVTLSCEQNLNHDAMYWYRQDPGQGLRLIYYSQIVNDFQKGDIAEGYSVSREKKESFPLTVTSAQKNPTAFYLCAERTQNYEQYFGPGTRLTVT.

V gene TRBV18 combines with J gene TRBJ2-1; 11 positions match TRBD2. Per germline, CDR1 KGHSH and CDR2 LQKENI. Losses at the gene ends were 4 bases for V and 1 base for J; bases not matched to a gene: 3. There are 16 residues in the CDR3. The CDR3 DNA reads TGTGCCAGCTCACGTACTAGCGGGAGTTCCTACAATGAGCAGTTCTTC. Translated, it gives CASSRTSGSSYNEQFF.

The CDR3 sequence: CASRTRGTASLDEQYF. The CDR3 bases are TGCGCCAGCAGAACCCGAGGGACAGCGTCCCTCGACGAGCAGTACTTC. This sequence joins TRBV5-1 and TRBJ2-7, with 7 nucleotides matching TRBD1. Per germline, CDR1 SGHRS and CDR2 YFSETQ. V shed 5 bases, J shed 5 bases, and the junction held 16 bases outside the gene matches. The CDR3 loop spans 16 amino acids.

The chain joins TRBV4-1 to TRBJ2-7; D possibly corresponds to TRBD2 (6 bases). This CDR3 contains 15 residues. Trimming pared 1 base from V and 1 base from J, leaving 11 bases between. The germline CDR1 and CDR2 sequences are MGHRA and YSYEKL. The CDR3 DNA reads as TGCGCCAGCAGCCAAGGGGACTCCCAATCCTACGAGCAGTACTTC. Amino acid sequence: CASSQGDSQSYEQYF.

The chain combines TRBV5-6 with TRBJ2-1; D is possibly TRBD2 (6 bases). The CDR3 is 15 residues long. V was trimmed by 5 bases and J by 2 bases, leaving 14 bases between them. CDR1 SGHDT and CDR2 YYEEEE come from the germline V gene. The CDR3 spells CASSSPGGAYNEQFF. As DNA, the CDR3 is TGTGCCAGCAGTTCTCCGGGCGGGGCCTACAATGAGCAGTTCTTC.

The chain combines TRBV19 with TRBJ1-5; the D is unclear. This CDR3 is 15 amino acids long. V lost 5 bases to trimming and J lost 3 bases, with 14 bases between them. From germline, CDR1 is LNHDA and CDR2 SQIVND (reference sequence). Here the CDR3 DNA reads TGTGCCAGTAGTGGTTCGGCCAGGAACAATCAGCCCCAGCATTTT. This sequence encodes CASSGSARNNQPQHF.

The chain is built from TRBV13 and TRBJ2-7; the D is unclear. This CDR3 region has 14 residues. Trimming removed 0 bases at V and 0 bases at J, with 6 bases between. The germline V gene has CDR1 PRHDT and CDR2 FYEKMQ (reference sequence). CDR3 amino acids: CASSLGRASYEQYF. CDR3 bases: TGTGCCAGCAGCTTAGGGCGAGCCTCCTACGAGCAGTACTTC.

The chain combines TRBV9 with TRBJ2-2, with TRBD1 identical over 9 bases. CDR3 length: 15 amino acids. The V gene end was trimmed by 4 bases and the J gene end by 2 bases; junction bases not matched to a gene: 3. Germline V gene lookup returns CDR1 SGDLS and CDR2 YYNGEE. CDR3 residues: CASSPTGGNTGELFF. The CDR3 region has the DNA TGTGCCAGCAGCCCGACAGGGGGAAACACCGGGGAGCTGTTTTTT.

V usage is TRBV27 and J usage is TRBJ2-2; D remains ambiguous. The germline gives CDR1 MNHEY, CDR2 SMNVEV (reference sequence). The CDR3 runs to 16 residues. V was cut by 3 bases and J by 0 bases, with 11 bases left in between. CDR3 sequence (DNA): TGTGCCAGCAGTTTTCTAACGAACGCGAACACCGGGGAGCTGTTTTTT. Translating it yields CASSFLTNANTGELFF.

This chain joins TRBV9 and TRBJ1-1, with TRBD1 identical over 7 bases. Trimming at V came to 0 bases and at J to 7 bases, leaving 6 bases not matched to a gene. The germline V gene has CDR1 SGDLS and CDR2 YYNGEE. The CDR3 loop spans 14 amino acids. This chain's CDR3 is CASSVEAGGYEAFF. CDR3 DNA sequence: TGTGCCAGCAGCGTAGAGGCAGGGGGATATGAAGCTTTCTTT.

CDR3 DNA: TGTGCCAGCAGTGCCGGGACTTCGGGGAACGAGCAGTACTTC. It encodes CASSAGTSGNEQYF. V usage is TRBV2 and J usage is TRBJ2-7; tentatively, D is TRBD2 (6 bases). There are 14 residues in the CDR3. Germline V gene sequence: CDR1 SNHLY, CDR2 FYNNEI. Trimming cost V 4 bases and J 5 bases, with 15 bases left between them.

The chain joins TRBV6-5 to TRBJ1-1; 9 bases agree with TRBD1. CDR1 and CDR2 from the germline V gene are MNHEY and SVGAGI. The CDR3 is 14 amino acids. The V gene end was trimmed by 5 bases and the J gene end by 3 bases; junction bases not matched to a gene: 4. The CDR3: CASSPTGGDTEAFF. In DNA form, the CDR3 reads TGTGCCAGCAGTCCGACAGGGGGGGACACTGAAGCTTTCTTT.